Listed below are T cell receptor beta chains from one sample, sequenced in a study of blood T cell repertoires in COVID-19. Repertoires were generated with immunoSEQ multiplex PCR, while TCRdb's copy carries only in-frame clones and drops some. Seen here are some 200,000 clones, around 87% observed once, and the top ten hold nearly 2.5%. The sample was peripheral blood. The origin of the receptors is a man aged 35-49 years with active or convalescent COVID-19. The CDR3 runs from the conserved cysteine through the conserved F or W. The D gene is left open where the match is weak. The size of a clone is reported for some rows only, either as once, few or many, or as a class for expanded clones.

V: TRBV30; size: NA; D: NA; J: TRBJ2-3; DNA: TGTGCCTGGAGTGAAGGAGCCACCACAGATACGCAGTATTTT; CDR3: CAWSEGATTDTQYF
V: TRBV20-1; size: NA; D: TRBD1; J: TRBJ2-7; DNA: TGCAGTGCTAGTAAGCCGGGACAGAGGTACGAGCAGTACTTC; CDR3: CSASKPGQRYEQYF
V: TRBV6-6; size: NA; D: NA; J: TRBJ1-3; DNA: TGTGCCAGCAGTTATGGAGGTTCGTGGGGAAACACCATATATTTT; CDR3: CASSYGGSWGNTIYF
V: TRBV12-5; size: NA; D: TRBD1; J: TRBJ1-2; DNA: TGTGCTAGTGGCTACGGGACAGGAGGCATATCGGATGGCTACACCTTC; CDR3: CASGYGTGGISDGYTF
V: TRBV6-2/TRBV6-3; size: NA; D: NA; J: TRBJ2-5; DNA: TGTGCCAGCAGTTTTCAGAAAGAGACCCAGTACTTC; CDR3: CASSFQKETQYF
V: TRBV9; size: NA; D: TRBD2; J: TRBJ2-5; DNA: TGTGCCAGCACCAAAGACCCGGGAGGTGGGGAGACCCAGTACTTC; CDR3: CASTKDPGGGETQYF
V: TRBV19; size: NA; D: TRBD2; J: TRBJ2-3; DNA: TGTGCCAGTAGTACCGGGGTAGCGGGGGTGAGCACAGATACGCAGTATTTT; CDR3: CASSTGVAGVSTDTQYF
V: TRBV6-2/TRBV6-3; size: NA; D: NA; J: TRBJ1-1; DNA: TGTGCCAGCAGTTACTCGATCGACAGGCTTAACACTGAAGCTTTCTTT; CDR3: CASSYSIDRLNTEAFF
V: TRBV24-1; size: NA; D: NA; J: TRBJ2-3; DNA: TGTGCCACCAGTGTAAGCGGTAGCACAGATACGCAGTATTTT; CDR3: CATSVSGSTDTQYF
V: TRBV24-1; size: many; D: TRBD1; J: TRBJ1-1; DNA: TGTGCCACCAGAGGACAGGGGAACACTGAAGCTTTCTTT; CDR3: CATRGQGNTEAFF
V: TRBV18; size: once; D: NA; J: TRBJ2-7; DNA: TGTGCCAGCTCACCCCCGGGTTTCTCCTACGAGCAGTACTTC; CDR3: CASSPPGFSYEQYF
V: TRBV6-5; size: NA; D: NA; J: TRBJ1-5; DNA: TGTGCCAGCGGGAGGGGCGTCCAGCCCCAGCATTTT; CDR3: CASGRGVQPQHF
V: TRBV4-1; size: NA; D: NA; J: TRBJ1-4; DNA: TGCGCCAGCAGCCTTAGCACGGGAGGCATTAATGAAAAACTGTTTTTT; CDR3: CASSLSTGGINEKLFF
V: TRBV27; size: once; D: NA; J: TRBJ1-2; DNA: TGTGCCAGCAGTCAATTGGGGGGGGGCGGGTATGGCTACACCTTC; CDR3: CASSQLGGGGYGYTF
V: TRBV18; size: NA; D: NA; J: TRBJ2-3; DNA: TGTGCCAGCTCCCCCCAGGGGGATACGCAGTATTTT; CDR3: CASSPQGDTQYF
V: TRBV5-1; size: few; D: NA; J: TRBJ2-3; DNA: TGCGCCAGCAGCTTGGGGTCGGGCACAGATACGCAGTATTTT; CDR3: CASSLGSGTDTQYF
V: TRBV10-3; size: NA; D: TRBD1; J: TRBJ1-5; DNA: TGTGCCACCATGGGGGCAGGGGGTGGCAATCAGCCCCAGCATTTT; CDR3: CATMGAGGGNQPQHF